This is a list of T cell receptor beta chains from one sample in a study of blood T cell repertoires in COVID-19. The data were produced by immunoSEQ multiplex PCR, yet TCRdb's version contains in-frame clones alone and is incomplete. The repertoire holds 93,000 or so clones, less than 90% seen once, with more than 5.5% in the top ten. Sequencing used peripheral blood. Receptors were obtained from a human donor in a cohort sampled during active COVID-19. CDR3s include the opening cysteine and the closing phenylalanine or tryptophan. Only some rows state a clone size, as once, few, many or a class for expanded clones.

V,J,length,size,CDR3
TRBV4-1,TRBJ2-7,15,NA,CASSQGVRQYYEQYF
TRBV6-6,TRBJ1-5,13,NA,CASSYFLGQPQHF
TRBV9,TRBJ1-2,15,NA,CASSEWGQPNYGYTF
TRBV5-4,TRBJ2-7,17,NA,CASSPLLRDTLSYEQYF
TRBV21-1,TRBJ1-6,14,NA,CASISWLGNSPLHF
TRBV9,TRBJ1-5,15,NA,CASSYGQGLVQPQHF
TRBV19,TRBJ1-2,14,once,CASSIEWDSYGYTF
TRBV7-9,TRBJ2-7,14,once,CASSLRDRYYEQYF
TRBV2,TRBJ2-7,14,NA,CASRRDRAFDEQYF
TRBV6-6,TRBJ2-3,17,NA,CASIRASGAWGTDTQYF
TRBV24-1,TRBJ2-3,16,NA,CATSDQLAGEEVTQYF
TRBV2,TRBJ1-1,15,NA,CASSQTRQSSTEAFF
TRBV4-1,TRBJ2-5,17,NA,CASSQIIFTGSQETQYF
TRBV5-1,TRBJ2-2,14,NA,CASSWDFATGELFF
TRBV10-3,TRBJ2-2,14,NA,CAIRELGETGELFF
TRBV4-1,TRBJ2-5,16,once,CASSQGTQQGQETQYF
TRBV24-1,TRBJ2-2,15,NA,CATSDAGQGSGELFF
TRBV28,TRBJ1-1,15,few,CASSLTALLNTEAFF
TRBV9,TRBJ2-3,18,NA,CASSPTPGLAGGADTQYF
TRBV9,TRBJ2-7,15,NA,CASSVEGQRFYEQYF
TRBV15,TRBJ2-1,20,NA,CATSRDGTGSASGPNNEQFF
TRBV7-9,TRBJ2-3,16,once,CARAVTEAGETDTQYF
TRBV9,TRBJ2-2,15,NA,CASSVLRVGTGELFF
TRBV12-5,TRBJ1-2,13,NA,CASGLWQGDGYTF
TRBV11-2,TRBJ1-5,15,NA,CASSLSSGSNQPQHF
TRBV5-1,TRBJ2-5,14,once,CASSLGQGGLTQYF
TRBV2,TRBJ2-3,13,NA,CASASKREDTQYF
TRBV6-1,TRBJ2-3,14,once,CASSEWDYTDTQYF
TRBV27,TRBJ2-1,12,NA,CASSPTGFGQFF
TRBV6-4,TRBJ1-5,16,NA,CASSFTPGFSNQPQHF
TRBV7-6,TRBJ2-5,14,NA,CASSLFQGQETQYF
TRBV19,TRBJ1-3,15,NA,CASSGEPSSGNTIYF
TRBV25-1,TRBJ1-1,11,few,CASSFNTEAFF
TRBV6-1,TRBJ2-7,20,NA,CASSDPGLSDRGGSPYEQYF
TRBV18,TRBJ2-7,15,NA,CASSPVLLGGHEQYF
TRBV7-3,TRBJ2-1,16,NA,CASSPGAGGPYNEQFF
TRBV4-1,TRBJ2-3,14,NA,CASSDRGGTDTQYF
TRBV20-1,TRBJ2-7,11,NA,CSAPESYEQYF
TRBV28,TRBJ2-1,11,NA,CASSPYNEQFF
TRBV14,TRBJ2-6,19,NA,CASSQDSAGWGSGANVLTF